This is a list of T cell receptor beta chains from one sample in a study of shared clonotypes between healthy human individuals. Produced via immunoSEQ multiplex PCR; TCRdb's table is partial and in-frame only. The data hold some 1.4 million clones, with more than 95% observed a single time. Sequenced sample: naive CD4+ T cells sorted from blood. The receptor set was obtained from a man aged 25-40 years in good health. Each CDR3 is given with its conserved first and last residue. The order of the fields is CDR3 DNA, CDR3 protein, V gene, J gene, D gene, clone size. A D gene is named only where the DNA matches it firmly. Rows give clone size only sometimes, using once, few, many, or a class for an expanded clone.

DNA: TGTGCCATTACCGGGACAGGTGGATTCAATGAGCAGTTCTTC; CDR3: CAITGTGGFNEQFF; V: TRBV10-3; J: TRBJ2-1; D: TRBD1; size: once
DNA: TGTGCCAGCAACCCCTCGGGGGGGTTGGAGACCCAGTACTTC; CDR3: CASNPSGGLETQYF; V: TRBV28; J: TRBJ2-5; D: TRBD2; size: once
DNA: TGTGCCAGCAGTAACGAGCGGGGGAACACTGAAGCTTTCTTT; CDR3: CASSNERGNTEAFF; V: TRBV2; J: TRBJ1-1; D: NA; size: NA
DNA: TGTGCCAGCAGCTTGGAAATCGGATACAATGAGCAGTTCTTC; CDR3: CASSLEIGYNEQFF; V: TRBV5-6; J: TRBJ2-1; D: NA; size: NA
DNA: TGTGCCAGCAGCTTTCGACAGGGGTTGGGCGAGCAGTACTTC; CDR3: CASSFRQGLGEQYF; V: TRBV5-4; J: TRBJ2-7; D: TRBD1; size: NA
DNA: TGCGCCAGCAGCCTTGAGCAGACAGGGTTCAACGAGCAGTACTTC; CDR3: CASSLEQTGFNEQYF; V: TRBV5-1; J: TRBJ2-7; D: TRBD1; size: NA
DNA: TGTGCCAGCAGCCAACCTTCCACCAGGTACGAGCAGTACTTC; CDR3: CASSQPSTRYEQYF; V: TRBV4-2; J: TRBJ2-7; D: NA; size: NA
DNA: TGTGCCAGCAGTCAAGTGCTAGCGGGAGGAGGGAATGAGCAGTTCTTC; CDR3: CASSQVLAGGGNEQFF; V: TRBV2; J: TRBJ2-1; D: TRBD2; size: NA
DNA: TGTGCCAGCAGCCAAGAGGGCGGACAGTATGGCTACACCTTC; CDR3: CASSQEGGQYGYTF; V: TRBV4-2; J: TRBJ1-2; D: NA; size: NA
DNA: TGTGCCAGAAGGCCCCCGCTTGGGTCTGGCTATGGCTACACCTTC; CDR3: CARRPPLGSGYGYTF; V: TRBV6-1; J: TRBJ1-2; D: NA; size: NA
DNA: TGCAGCGTTGGCGGGAGGGGCACAGATACGCAGTATTTT; CDR3: CSVGGRGTDTQYF; V: TRBV29-1; J: TRBJ2-3; D: TRBD2; size: NA
DNA: TGCAGTGCTTTTACAGGGTACGAGCAGTACTTC; CDR3: CSAFTGYEQYF; V: TRBV20-1; J: TRBJ2-7; D: NA; size: NA
DNA: TGTGCCAGCAGTGGACCAGGGCAGGGGACTGAAGCTTTCTTT; CDR3: CASSGPGQGTEAFF; V: TRBV25-1; J: TRBJ1-1; D: NA; size: NA
DNA: TGTGCCAGCAGTTTCAGTCCCAGCGGTGCGAGCTCCTACAATGAGCAGTTCTTC; CDR3: CASSFSPSGASSYNEQFF; V: TRBV28; J: TRBJ2-1; D: NA; size: NA
DNA: TGTGCCAGCAGGGAGACTAGCGGACCGCAGTTCTTC; CDR3: CASRETSGPQFF; V: TRBV28; J: TRBJ2-1; D: TRBD2; size: NA
DNA: TGTGCCATCAGTGAGTCGCCAGAGAACACTGAAGCTTTCTTT; CDR3: CAISESPENTEAFF; V: TRBV10-3; J: TRBJ1-1; D: NA; size: NA
DNA: TGTGCCAGCACTCCAAAGACTCTCGAGACCCAGTACTTC; CDR3: CASTPKTLETQYF; V: TRBV11-1; J: TRBJ2-5; D: NA; size: NA
DNA: TGTGCCAGCAGCTTTACCTACGAGCAGTACTTC; CDR3: CASSFTYEQYF; V: TRBV6-1; J: TRBJ2-7; D: NA; size: NA
DNA: TGTGCCAGCAGCCTAACCCCCGCAGTCTCCTACGAGCAGTACTTC; CDR3: CASSLTPAVSYEQYF; V: TRBV28; J: TRBJ2-7; D: NA; size: NA
DNA: TGTGCCAGCAGTGAACTCCGACCGCCGCGACGAGGGGGAGCTTTCTTT; CDR3: CASSELRPPRRGGAFF; V: TRBV2; J: TRBJ1-1; D: NA; size: NA